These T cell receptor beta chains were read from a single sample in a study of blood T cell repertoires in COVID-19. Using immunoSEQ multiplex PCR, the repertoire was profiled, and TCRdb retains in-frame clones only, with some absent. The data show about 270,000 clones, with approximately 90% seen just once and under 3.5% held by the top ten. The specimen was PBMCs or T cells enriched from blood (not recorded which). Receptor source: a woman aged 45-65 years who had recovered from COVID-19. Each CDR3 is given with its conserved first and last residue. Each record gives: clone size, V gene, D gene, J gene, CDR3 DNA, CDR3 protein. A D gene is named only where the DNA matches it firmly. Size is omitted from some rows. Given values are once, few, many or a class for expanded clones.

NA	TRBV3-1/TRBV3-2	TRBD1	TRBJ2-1	TGTGCCAGCAGCCAAGATATTGGACAGGGGGCCCTCTTC	CASSQDIGQGALF
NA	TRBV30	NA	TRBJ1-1	TGTGCCTGGATTGAACAGGCCCTTATCTCAAACACTGAAGCTTTCTTT	CAWIEQALISNTEAFF
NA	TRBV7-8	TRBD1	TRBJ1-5	TGTGCCAGCAGCCTGGGACAGGGAAGTCGCAATCAGCCCCAGCATTTT	CASSLGQGSRNQPQHF
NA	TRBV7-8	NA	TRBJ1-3	TGTGCCAGCAGCCCCCTATGGGCGGGTGGAAACACCATATATTTT	CASSPLWAGGNTIYF
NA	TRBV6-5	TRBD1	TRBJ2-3	TGTGCCAGCAGTTATTCCGGGACAGCCACAGATACGCAGTATTTT	CASSYSGTATDTQYF
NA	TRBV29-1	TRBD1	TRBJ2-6	TGCAGCGTTGTTGGGACAGGTCTCCCTGGGGCCAACGTCCTGACTTTC	CSVVGTGLPGANVLTF
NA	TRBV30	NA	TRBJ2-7	TGTGCCTGGGGGACCGGGGACGGGACTGGGTACTTC	CAWGTGDGTGYF
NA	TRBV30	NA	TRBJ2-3	TGTGCCTGGAGTGACAAGACAGGACTCAGGGATACGCAGTATTTT	CAWSDKTGLRDTQYF
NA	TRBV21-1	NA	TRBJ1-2	TGTGCCAGCAGCAAATCGGCGACAGGGCATGGCTACACCTTC	CASSKSATGHGYTF
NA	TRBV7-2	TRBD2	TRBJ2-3	TGTGCCAGCAGCGGCGGGAGGGTGGATACGCAGTATTTT	CASSGGRVDTQYF
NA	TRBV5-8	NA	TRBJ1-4	TGTGCCAGCAGCGCCCCAGGACAGAAGATAGAAAAACTGTTTTTT	CASSAPGQKIEKLFF
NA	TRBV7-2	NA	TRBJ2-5	TGTGCCAGCAGCTTAGTGTCCAGGGCAGAGACCCAGTACTTC	CASSLVSRAETQYF
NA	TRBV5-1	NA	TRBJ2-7	TGCGCCAGCAGCCCGAAGGACTCAGACTACGAGCAGTACTTC	CASSPKDSDYEQYF
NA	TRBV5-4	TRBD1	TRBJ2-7	TGTGCCAGCAGCCGGGGACAGGGCAACCACGAGCAGTACTTC	CASSRGQGNHEQYF
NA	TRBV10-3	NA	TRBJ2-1	TGTGCCATCAGTGAGTCAGAACAGGTCCGGTACAATGAGCAGTTCTTC	CAISESEQVRYNEQFF
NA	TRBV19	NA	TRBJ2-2	TGTGCAGGGCGGGGACTCCACCCCACCGGGGAGCTGTTTTTT	CAGRGLHPTGELFF
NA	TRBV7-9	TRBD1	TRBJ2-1	TGTGCCAGCAGCAGACCCGGGACAGGGAGGTACAGTGAGCAGTTCTTC	CASSRPGTGRYSEQFF
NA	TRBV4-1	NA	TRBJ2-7	TGCGCCAGCAGCCAAAGATCTGTAGCGTTATCCTCCTACGAGCAGTACTTC	CASSQRSVALSSYEQYF
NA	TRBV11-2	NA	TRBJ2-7	TGTGCCAGCAGCTTAGCGGGAGAATACGAGCAGTACTTC	CASSLAGEYEQYF
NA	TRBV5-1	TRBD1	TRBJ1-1	TGCGCCAGCAGCCGTCCCGGGACAGGGTTTGGCAACACTGAAGCTTTCTTT	CASSRPGTGFGNTEAFF
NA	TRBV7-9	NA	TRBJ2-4	TGTGCCAGCAGCAGCGGACAGTTTAATAAATTTCAGTACTTC	CASSSGQFNKFQYF
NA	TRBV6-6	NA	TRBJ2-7	TGTGCCAGCAATCCAACGGCCGGAGGGAGTTACGAGCAGTACTTC	CASNPTAGGSYEQYF
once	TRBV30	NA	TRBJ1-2	TGTGCCTGGAGTGTAGACAGGCTGTATGGCTACACCTTC	CAWSVDRLYGYTF
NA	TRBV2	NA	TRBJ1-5	TGTGCCAGCAGAGCGACGGATCCGGGCAATCAGCCCCAGCATTTT	CASRATDPGNQPQHF
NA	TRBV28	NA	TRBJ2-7	TGTGCCAGCAGTTCACAGGGTTTGAGTGAGCAGTACTTC	CASSSQGLSEQYF
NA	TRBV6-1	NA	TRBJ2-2	TGTGCCAGCAGTGAAGCGCGGTTGAAAGAGCTGTTTTTT	CASSEARLKELFF
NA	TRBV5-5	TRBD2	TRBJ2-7	TGTGCCAGCAGCTTATCGGCGGGAGGCCCCTACGAGCAGTACTTC	CASSLSAGGPYEQYF
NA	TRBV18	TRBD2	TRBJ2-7	TGTGCCAGCTCACCACTTCCGGGACTAGCGGGAGCGTCCGAGCAGTACTTC	CASSPLPGLAGASEQYF
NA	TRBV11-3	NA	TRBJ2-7	TGTGCCAGCAGCCCTGGGGCAGCCTCCTACGAGCAGTACTTC	CASSPGAASYEQYF
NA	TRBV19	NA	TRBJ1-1	TGTGCCAGTAGACAGGGTAGAAACACTGAAGCTTTCTTT	CASRQGRNTEAFF
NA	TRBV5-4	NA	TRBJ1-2	TGTGCCAGCAGCTTCTTCGGTGGCTACACCTTC	CASSFFGGYTF
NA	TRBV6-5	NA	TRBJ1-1	TGTGCCAGCAGTTACTACACCCACACTGAAGCTTTCTTT	CASSYYTHTEAFF
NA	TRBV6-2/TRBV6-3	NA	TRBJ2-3	TGTGCCAGCAGTACTGCCGCCGTGGATACGCAGTATTTT	CASSTAAVDTQYF
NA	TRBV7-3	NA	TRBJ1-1	TGTGCCAGCAGCTCCAATGGGAGGACATTAAACACTGAAGCTTTCTTT	CASSSNGRTLNTEAFF
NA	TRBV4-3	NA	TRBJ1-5	TGCGCCAGCAGCCAAGTCGCTACGGGGGTTGATAATCAGCCCCAGCATTTT	CASSQVATGVDNQPQHF
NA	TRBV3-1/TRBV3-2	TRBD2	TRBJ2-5	TGTGCCAGCAGCCAGGCTAGCGGGGGGGACACCCAGTACTTC	CASSQASGGDTQYF
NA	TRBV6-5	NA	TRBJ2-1	TGTGCCAGCATTAGGGACAGTAGCGGGGCTAATGAGCAGTTCTTC	CASIRDSSGANEQFF
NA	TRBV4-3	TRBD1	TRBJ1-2	TGCGCCAGCAGCGATCCGGGACAGGGGGCGCAAGGCTACACCTTC	CASSDPGQGAQGYTF
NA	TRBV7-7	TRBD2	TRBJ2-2	TGTGCTAGCAGCCCGCTAGCGGGGAACACCGGGGAGCTGTTTTTT	CASSPLAGNTGELFF
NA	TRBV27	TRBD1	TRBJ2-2	TGTGCCAGCAGGGGACAGGGTCCCCCCGGGGAGCTGTTTTTT	CASRGQGPPGELFF
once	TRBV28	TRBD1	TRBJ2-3	TGTGCCAGCAGTGAAACACTAGGACAGGGCCCAGATACGCAGTATTTT	CASSETLGQGPDTQYF
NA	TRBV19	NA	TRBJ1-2	TGTGCCAGTAGTATAGATGGACAGTCTAACTATGGCTACACCTTC	CASSIDGQSNYGYTF
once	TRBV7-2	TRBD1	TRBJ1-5	TGTGCCAGCAGCTCACCACCCAGGGGGAATCAGCCCCAGCATTTT	CASSSPPRGNQPQHF
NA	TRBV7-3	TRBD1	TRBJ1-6	TGTGCCAGCAGCTCGGGACAGGCTAGTAATTCACCCCTCCACTTT	CASSSGQASNSPLHF
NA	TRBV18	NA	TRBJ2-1	TGTGCCAGCTCAACTACCCTGGGAGTTACTGAGCAGTTCTTC	CASSTTLGVTEQFF
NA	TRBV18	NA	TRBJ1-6	TGTGCCAGCTCACCGGGGCAGGGCACCGTACCCCTCCACTTT	CASSPGQGTVPLHF
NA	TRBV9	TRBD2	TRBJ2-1	TGTGCCAGCAGCGACCGGACTAGCGGGAGTTACTCCTACAATGAGCAGTTCTTC	CASSDRTSGSYSYNEQFF
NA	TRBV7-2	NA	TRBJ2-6	TGTGCCAGCAGCCCCCGGGAAGGCGGACGCGGGGCCAACGTCCTGACTTTC	CASSPREGGRGANVLTF
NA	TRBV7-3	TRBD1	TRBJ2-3	TGTGCCAGCAGCTTAACGGGACAGGGAGGATCAGATACGCAGTATTTT	CASSLTGQGGSDTQYF
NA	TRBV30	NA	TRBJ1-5	TGTGCCTGGAGTGGTGTAGTAAGCAATCAGCCCCAGCATTTT	CAWSGVVSNQPQHF
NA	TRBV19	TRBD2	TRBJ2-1	TGTGCCAGTAGTATAAGGACTAGCGGGAACAATGAGCAGTTCTTC	CASSIRTSGNNEQFF
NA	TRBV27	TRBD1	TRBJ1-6	TGTGCCAGCAGGGCACAGGGGAGCAATTCACCCCTCCACTTT	CASRAQGSNSPLHF
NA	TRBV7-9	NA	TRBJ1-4	TGTGCCAGCAGCCCGCCCGGGATCAAAGATGGAAAACTGTTTTTT	CASSPPGIKDGKLFF